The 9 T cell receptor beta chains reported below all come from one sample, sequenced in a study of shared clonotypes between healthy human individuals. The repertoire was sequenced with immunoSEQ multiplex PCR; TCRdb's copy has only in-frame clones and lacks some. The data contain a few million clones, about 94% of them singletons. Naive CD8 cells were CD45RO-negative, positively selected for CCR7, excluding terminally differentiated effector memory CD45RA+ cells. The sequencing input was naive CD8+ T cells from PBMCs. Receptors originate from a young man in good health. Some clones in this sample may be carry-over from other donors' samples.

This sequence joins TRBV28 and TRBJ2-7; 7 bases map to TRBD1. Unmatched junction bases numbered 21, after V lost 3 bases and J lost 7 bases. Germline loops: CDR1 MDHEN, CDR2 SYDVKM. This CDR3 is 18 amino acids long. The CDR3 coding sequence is TGTGCCAGCAGTTTTGTCTCGGGCGACAGGGCGAACCGTGGGGAGCAGTACTTC. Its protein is CASSFVSGDRANRGEQYF.

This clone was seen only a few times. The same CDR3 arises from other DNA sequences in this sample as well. CDR3 sequence reads: CASSDTYEQYF. CDR3 bases: TGTGCCAGCAGTGATACCTACGAGCAGTACTTC. V usage is TRBV6-1 and J usage is TRBJ2-7; D ambiguous. CDR3 length: 11 amino acids. V lost 3 bases, J lost 2 bases, and 2 bases lay in between. The germline V gene has CDR1 MNHNS and CDR2 SASEGT.

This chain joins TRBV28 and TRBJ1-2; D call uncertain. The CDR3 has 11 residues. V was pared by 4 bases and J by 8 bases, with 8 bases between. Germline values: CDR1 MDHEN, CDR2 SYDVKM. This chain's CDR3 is CASSYILGYTF. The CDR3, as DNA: TGTGCCAGCAGTTATATCCTGGGCTACACCTTC.

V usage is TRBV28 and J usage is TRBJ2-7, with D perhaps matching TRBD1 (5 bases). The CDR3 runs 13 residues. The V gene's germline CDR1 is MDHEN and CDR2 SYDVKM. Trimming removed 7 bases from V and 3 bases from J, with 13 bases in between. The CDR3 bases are TGTGCCAGCAAGTCTCCAGGGATCTACGAGCAGTACTTC. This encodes CASKSPGIYEQYF.

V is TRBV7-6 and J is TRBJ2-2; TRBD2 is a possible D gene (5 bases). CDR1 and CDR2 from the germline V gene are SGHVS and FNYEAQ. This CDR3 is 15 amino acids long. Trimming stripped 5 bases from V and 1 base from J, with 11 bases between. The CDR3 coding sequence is TGTGCCAGCAGCCCAGAGGCGGGGAACACCGGGGAGCTGTTTTTT. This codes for CASSPEAGNTGELFF.

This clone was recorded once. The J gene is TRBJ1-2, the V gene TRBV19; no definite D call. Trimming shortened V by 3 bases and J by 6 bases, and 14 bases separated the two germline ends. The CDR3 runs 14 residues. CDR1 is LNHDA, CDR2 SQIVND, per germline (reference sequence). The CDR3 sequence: CASSIKSTGDGYTF. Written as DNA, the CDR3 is TGTGCCAGTAGTATTAAGTCTACTGGAGATGGCTACACCTTC.

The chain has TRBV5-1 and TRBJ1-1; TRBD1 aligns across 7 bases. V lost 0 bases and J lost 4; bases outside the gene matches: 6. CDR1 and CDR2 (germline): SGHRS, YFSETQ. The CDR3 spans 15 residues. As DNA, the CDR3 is TGCGCCAGCAGCTTGGCCGGCTCAGGGGGCACTGAAGCTTTCTTT. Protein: CASSLAGSGGTEAFF.

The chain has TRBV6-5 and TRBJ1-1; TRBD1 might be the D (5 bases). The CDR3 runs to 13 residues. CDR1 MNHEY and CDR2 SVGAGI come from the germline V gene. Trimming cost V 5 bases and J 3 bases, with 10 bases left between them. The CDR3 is CASSETGYTEAFF. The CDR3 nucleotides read TGTGCCAGCAGTGAAACAGGTTACACTGAAGCTTTCTTT.

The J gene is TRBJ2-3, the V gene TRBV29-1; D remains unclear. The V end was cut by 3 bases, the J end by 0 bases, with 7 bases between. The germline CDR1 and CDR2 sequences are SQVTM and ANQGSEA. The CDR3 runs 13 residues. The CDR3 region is CSVDVGSTDTQYF. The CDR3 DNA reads TGCAGCGTTGATGTTGGAAGCACAGATACGCAGTATTTT.